This T cell receptor (beta chain) came from a study of regulatory T cells in long-lasting Graves disease. Study information: For under 3 months, newly diagnosed Graves' patients had been taking antithyroid drugs. Regarding the study as a whole: The number of shared public clonotypes was higher in persistent patients (about 3,000) than new patients (around 890).

This clonotype was counted many times. What it binds is not known. Arm-PCR of CDR3 regions and iRepertoire HTBI primers were used to build TCR beta libraries. Each CDR3 protein is one row after TCRdb ran MiXCR on the multiplex PCR reads. Of roughly 500,000 distinct CDR3 sequences in the sample, less than 15% are singletons; the top ten hold roughly 15%. Trimming pared 3 bases from V and 4 bases from J, leaving 12 bases between. Germline CDR1 reads SNHLY; CDR2 reads FYNNEI. The CDR3 consists of 15 residues. Time point reported: newly diagnosed GD, antithyroid drugs for less than 3 months. PBMC-derived RNA was used for the TCR library. The same sample was also studied in work on T cells in Graves' hyperthyroidism and ophthalmopathy. From that study: Carried out on the TCR CDR3, a first-round RT-PCR used the HTBI primer set.

This receptor was obtained from a woman in her fifties or sixties with Graves disease. The rearrangement joins TRBV2 to TRBJ2-2, with D possibly TRBD2 on 6 matching bases. The source was peripheral blood mononuclear cells (PBMCs), collected at new diagnosis, from a patient treated with antithyroid drugs. CDR3 in DNA: TGTGCCAGCAGTGATGGAGGGGCGGGCACCGGGGAGCTGTTTTTT. Translating gives CASSDGGAGTGELFF.